Included here is one T cell receptor (beta chain) sequence, with context. Its antigen is not identified. The V gene lost 4 bases and the J gene lost 5 bases, with 15 bases spanning the gap. This CDR3 contains 13 residues. Per the germline V gene, CDR1 is SQVTM and CDR2 is ANQGSEA. Sequencing of DNA taken from cultured CD4+ T cells relied on the Oncomine TCR Beta short-read assay. TCRdb called the PCR reads again in MiXCR, with one record for every CDR3 protein. There are about 20,000 distinct CDR3 sequences in the sample; approximately 51% occur only once, and roughly 6.2% lies in the top ten. The sample's treatment: 10-day PBMC culture with coronavirus spike peptide pools or control peptides (ViraFEST assay). This sample was included in a study of vaccination and CD4 T cells after COVID-19. About the research overall: The authors exposed cells to overlapping spike peptides derived from SARS-CoV-2, HCoV-NL63, HCoV-OC43 and HCoV-229E.

V is TRBV29-1 and J is TRBJ2-7, with TRBD1 as a possible D gene (5 bases). Material: CD4+ T cells from blood, cultured in vitro. This clonotype was sampled from a human donor who had recovered from COVID-19. CDR3 sequence: CSVAARQGHEQYF. CDR3 coding DNA: TGCAGCGTTGCCGCCCGGCAGGGCCACGAGCAGTACTTC.